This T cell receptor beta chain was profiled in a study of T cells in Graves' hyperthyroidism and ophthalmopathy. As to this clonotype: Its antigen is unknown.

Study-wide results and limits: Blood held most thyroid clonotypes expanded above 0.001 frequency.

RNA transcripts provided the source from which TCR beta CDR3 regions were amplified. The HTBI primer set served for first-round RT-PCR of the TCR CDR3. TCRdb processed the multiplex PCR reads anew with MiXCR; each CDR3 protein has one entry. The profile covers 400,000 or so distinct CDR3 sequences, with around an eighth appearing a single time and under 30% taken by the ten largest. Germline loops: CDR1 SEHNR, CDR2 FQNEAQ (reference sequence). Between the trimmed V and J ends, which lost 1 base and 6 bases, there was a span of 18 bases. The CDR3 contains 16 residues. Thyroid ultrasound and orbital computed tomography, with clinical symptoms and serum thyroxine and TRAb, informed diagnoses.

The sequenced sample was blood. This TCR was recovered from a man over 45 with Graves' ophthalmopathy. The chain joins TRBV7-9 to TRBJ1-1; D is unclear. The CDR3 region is CASSLGAAGEPAEAFF. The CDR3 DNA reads TGTGCCAGCAGCTTAGGTGCGGCCGGGGAGCCCGCTGAAGCTTTCTTT.